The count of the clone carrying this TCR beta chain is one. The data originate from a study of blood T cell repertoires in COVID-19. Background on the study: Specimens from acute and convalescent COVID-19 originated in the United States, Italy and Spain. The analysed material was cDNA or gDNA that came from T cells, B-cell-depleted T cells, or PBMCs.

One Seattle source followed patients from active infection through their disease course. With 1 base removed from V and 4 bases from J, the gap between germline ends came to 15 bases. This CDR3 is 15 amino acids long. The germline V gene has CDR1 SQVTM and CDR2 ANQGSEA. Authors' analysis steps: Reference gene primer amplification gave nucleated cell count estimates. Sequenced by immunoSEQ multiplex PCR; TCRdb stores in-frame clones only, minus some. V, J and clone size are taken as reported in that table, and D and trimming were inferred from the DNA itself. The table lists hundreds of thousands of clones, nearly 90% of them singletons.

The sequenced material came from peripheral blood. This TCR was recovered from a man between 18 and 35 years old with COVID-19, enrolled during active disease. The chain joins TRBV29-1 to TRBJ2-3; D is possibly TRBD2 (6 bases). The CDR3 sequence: CSVEGVGSGSDTQYF. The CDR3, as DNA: TGCAGCGTTGAAGGTGTTGGTAGCGGATCAGATACGCAGTATTTT.